This T cell receptor (beta chain) is drawn from a study of T cell responses to AZD1222 COVID-19 vaccine. The wider study: Pooled in the analysis were second doses at about 4 or about 12 weeks. Study observations and caveats: Vaccine-related CD4 TCRs covered spike, predominating at 160-218 and 743-854. Nearly half of spike-specific TCRs reportedly go after variant regions that carry no mutations. Spike-specific TCR breadth rose after two AZD1222 doses, and depth rose as well.

Measured with immunoSEQ multiplex PCR; TCRdb has only the in-frame clones, and not every one. The data contain roughly 100,000 clones, 70% to 90% of them seen just once; the ten biggest clones take up about 14%. With 1 base removed from V and 7 bases from J, the gap between germline ends came to 4 bases. The CDR3 spans 11 residues. Germline V lookup: CDR1 SEHNR, CDR2 FQNEAQ (reference sequence). About this clone: Its antigen is unidentified.

The V gene is TRBV7-9, the J gene TRBJ1-1; D unclear. The sequence derives from an adult in good health. Sequences were derived from peripheral blood, sampled on day 0 of AZD1222 vaccination. CDR3 in amino acids: CASSLDLEAFF. The CDR3 DNA is TGTGCCAGCAGCTTAGACCTTGAAGCTTTCTTT.